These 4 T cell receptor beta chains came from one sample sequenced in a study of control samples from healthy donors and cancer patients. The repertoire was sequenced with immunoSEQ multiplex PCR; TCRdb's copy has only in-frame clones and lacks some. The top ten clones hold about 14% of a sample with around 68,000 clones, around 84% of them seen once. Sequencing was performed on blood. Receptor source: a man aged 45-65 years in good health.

CDR3 residues: CASSLSGLGSDTQYF. The DNA of the CDR3 is TGTGCCAGCAGTTTATCGGGTTTGGGATCAGATACGCAGTATTTT. V is TRBV28 and J is TRBJ2-3; D unclear. The CDR3 totals 15 residues. Trimming took off 1 base at V and 4 bases at J, with 12 bases between the two ends. CDR1 is MDHEN and CDR2 is SYDVKM in the germline V gene.

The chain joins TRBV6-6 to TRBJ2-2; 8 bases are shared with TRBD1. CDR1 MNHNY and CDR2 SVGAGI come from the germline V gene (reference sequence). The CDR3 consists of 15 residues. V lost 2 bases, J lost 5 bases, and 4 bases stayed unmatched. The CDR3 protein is CASSYQQGGTGELFF. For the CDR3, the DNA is TGTGCCAGCAGTTACCAACAGGGGGGAACCGGGGAGCTGTTTTTT.

The chain's CDR3 is CASSPWTGGRETQYF. Written as DNA, the CDR3 is TGTGCCAGCAGCCCCTGGACAGGGGGAAGGGAGACCCAGTACTTC. This chain connects TRBV3-1 (or the pseudogene TRBV3-2) to TRBJ2-5, with TRBD1 matching over 10 bases. V was clipped by 4 bases and J by 5 bases; unmatched bases: 7. Germline CDR1 and CDR2: LGHDT and YNNKEL (reference sequence). CDR3 length: 15 amino acids.

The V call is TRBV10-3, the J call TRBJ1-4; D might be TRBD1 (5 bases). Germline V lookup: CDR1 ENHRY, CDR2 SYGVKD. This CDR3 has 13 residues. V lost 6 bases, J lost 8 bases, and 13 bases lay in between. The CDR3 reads CAIRGRESEKLFF. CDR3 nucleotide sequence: TGTGCCATCAGGGGCAGGGAATCCGAAAAACTGTTTTTT.